This T cell receptor beta chain was retrieved from a study of beta chain features in type 1 diabetes. In regard to this clone: Its antigen remains unidentified.

Regarding the study as a whole: Shortening of TCRB CDR3s, moderate but significant, appeared in all four CD4+ subsets of Type 1 diabetes patients.

Expressed TCRB transcripts were sequenced, since all the RNA that had been isolated was reverse transcribed. The table came from immunoSEQ multiplex PCR; TCRdb's copy has only in-frame clones and leaves some out. Here the sample spans roughly 300,000 clones, about a tenth being singletons. The CDR3 loop spans 15 amino acids. Germline CDR1 is SGHAT and CDR2 is FQNNGV. Trimming took off 0 bases at V and 3 bases at J, with 11 bases between the two ends. The specimen was central memory CD4+ T cells from blood. The TCR originated in a man aged 25-45 years with type 1 diabetes. The chain links TRBV11-2 to TRBJ1-2; D is undetermined. CDR3 amino acids: CASSLDGQYDYGYTF. Written as DNA, the CDR3 is TGTGCCAGCAGCTTAGATGGGCAGTACGACTATGGCTACACCTTC. Combining the CDR3 with reference TRBV11-2 and TRBJ1-2 gives the whole variable domain EAGVAQSPRYKIIEKRQSVAFWCNPISGHATLYWYQQILGQGPKLLIQFQNNGVVDDSQLPKDRFSAERLKGVDSTLKIQPAKLEDSAVYLCASSLDGQYDYGYTFGSGTRLTVV.